This TCR beta chain was recorded in a study of T cell responses to AZD1222 COVID-19 vaccine. Measured with immunoSEQ multiplex PCR; TCRdb has only the in-frame clones, and not every one. The sample holds 110,000 or so clones, more than 75% seen once. The sequence came from an adult who received the AZD1222 COVID-19 vaccine. This sample comprised peripheral blood, obtained 28 days after the second AZD1222 dose.

The CDR3 loop is CASSDKGEDTQYF. CDR3 coding DNA: TGTGCCAGCAGTGACAAGGGGGAAGATACGCAGTATTTT. The chain has TRBV6-4 and TRBJ2-3; D possibly corresponds to TRBD1 (6 bases). The CDR3 runs 13 residues. The ends were cut back, 2 bases at V and 5 bases at J, with 8 bases in the middle. Germline CDR1 MRHNA, CDR2 SNTAGT.